These T cell receptor beta chains were read from a single sample in a study of blood T cell repertoires in COVID-19. Some clones are missing from TCRdb's copy, which holds only in-frame ones; the method was immunoSEQ multiplex PCR. The repertoire holds approximately 50,000 clones, with roughly 80% as singletons. The specimen was peripheral blood. The source is a human donor in a cohort sampled during active COVID-19. CDR3s include the opening cysteine and the closing phenylalanine or tryptophan. Each record gives: J gene, V gene, D gene, clone size, CDR3 length, CDR3 DNA, CDR3 protein. The D gene is left open where the match is weak. Rows give clone size only sometimes, using once, few, many, or a class for an expanded clone.

TRBJ1-6 TRBV10-2 - - 14 TGCGCCAGCTCTAGGGAGGTCAGGGAATCACCCCTCCACTTT CASSREVRESPLHF
TRBJ2-7 TRBV2 - - 11 TGTGCCAGCAAGGGGTACAACGAGCAGTACTTC CASKGYNEQYF
TRBJ1-2 TRBV4-2 - - 14 TGTGCCAGCAGCGCACCGGACAGTCCCTATGGCTACACCTTC CASSAPDSPYGYTF
TRBJ2-3 TRBV29-1 TRBD1 once 14 TGCAGCGTCAGCCGGACAGGGGGCACAGATACGCAGTATTTT CSVSRTGGTDTQYF
TRBJ1-1 TRBV4-1 - - 15 TGCGCCAGCAGCCAATCTGGCAGGGGTTACCCTGAAGCTTTCTTT CASSQSGRGYPEAFF
TRBJ2-7 TRBV5-5 TRBD1 - 15 TGTGCCAGCAGCCATCGACAGGGGGCCTTCGGCGAGCAGTACTTC CASSHRQGAFGEQYF
TRBJ1-1 TRBV29-1 - - 13 TGCAGCGTTGAAGGCAGGGGTGGCACTGAAGCTTTCTTT CSVEGRGGTEAFF
TRBJ2-7 TRBV28 TRBD1 - 16 TGTGCCAGCAGCCCAAGGAGGACAGGGCACATCTACGAGCAGTACTTC CASSPRRTGHIYEQYF
TRBJ1-5 TRBV5-1 - - 15 TGCGCCAGCAGCTTTGGGGGGAGAAGCAATCAGCCCCAGCATTTT CASSFGGRSNQPQHF
TRBJ2-7 TRBV2 TRBD2 - 14 TGTGCCAGCAGTGAGGCGGGGGGTACCTACGAGCAGTACTTC CASSEAGGTYEQYF
TRBJ1-5 TRBV5-1 - - 14 TGCGCCAGCAGCTTCGACGGACAGAATCAGCCCCAGCATTTT CASSFDGQNQPQHF
TRBJ1-3 TRBV30 TRBD1 once 15 TGTGCCTGGAGTGTAGGCAGGGGGCCTGGAAACACCATATATTTT CAWSVGRGPGNTIYF
TRBJ2-7 TRBV30 - few 16 TGTGCCTGGATACTGCGATTTCGGGTCAGATCCTACGAGCAGTACTTC CAWILRFRVRSYEQYF
TRBJ1-3 TRBV6-5 - - 14 TGTGCCAGCGGCACAGCCTCCTCTGGAAACACCATATATTTT CASGTASSGNTIYF
TRBJ1-2 TRBV6-1 - - 14 TGTGCCAGCAGTGAAACCCGGGCTAACTATGGCTACACCTTC CASSETRANYGYTF
TRBJ1-4 TRBV28 TRBD1 - 15 TGTGCCAGCAGTCCAACAGGGGTGGGAGGTGAAAAACTGTTTTTT CASSPTGVGGEKLFF
TRBJ2-6 TRBV5-1 TRBD1 - 17 TGCGCCAGCAGCAGGACAGGGGGACCCTCTGGGGCCAACGTCCTGACTTTC CASSRTGGPSGANVLTF
TRBJ2-7 TRBV23-1 - - 16 TGCGCCAGCAGTCAATCTGGGAGGCAGAGAACCTACGAGCAGTACTTC CASSQSGRQRTYEQYF
TRBJ2-7 TRBV4-3 - - 14 TGCGCCAGCAGTGCAGGGTTAGGAACCTACGAGCAGTACTTC CASSAGLGTYEQYF
TRBJ2-7 TRBV30 TRBD1 - 14 TGTGCCTGGAGTACCGGGACAGGTACAAGCGAGCAGTACTTC CAWSTGTGTSEQYF
TRBJ2-7 TRBV4-2 - - 13 TGTGCCAGCAGCCAAGATCAATCCTACGAGCAGTACTTC CASSQDQSYEQYF
TRBJ2-3 TRBV7-2 - - 13 TGTGCCAGCAGCTCCTGGGGCCCAGATACGCAGTATTTT CASSSWGPDTQYF
TRBJ1-2 TRBV27 TRBD1 - 14 TGTGCCAGCAGTTTGACAGGGTCTAACTATGGCTACACCTTC CASSLTGSNYGYTF
TRBJ1-6 TRBV18 - - 15 TGTGCCAGCTCACCGGGACTTTTTTATAATTCACCCCTCCACTTT CASSPGLFYNSPLHF
TRBJ1-4 TRBV5-6 TRBD1 - 16 TGTGCCAGCAGCTTCTGGACAGGGAGGACTAATGAAAAACTGTTTTTT CASSFWTGRTNEKLFF
TRBJ1-5 TRBV19 - - 15 TGTGCCAGTAGTACAGCCCTAGCGTACAATCAGCCCCAGCATTTT CASSTALAYNQPQHF
TRBJ1-1 TRBV10-3 - few 15 TGTGCCATCAGTGAGTCGTTGGGGGGGAACACTGAAGCTTTCTTT CAISESLGGNTEAFF
TRBJ1-1 TRBV7-9 TRBD1 - 15 TGTGCCAGCAGCTTAGCGCAGGGGGCAGGGACTGAAGCTTTCTTT CASSLAQGAGTEAFF
TRBJ2-7 TRBV14 - - 12 TGTGCCAGCAGCCAAGATCGCTACGAGCAGTACTTC CASSQDRYEQYF
TRBJ2-5 TRBV19 TRBD2 - 15 TGTGCCAGTAGTACTTCTAGCGGGGGCGGGGAGACCCAGTACTTC CASSTSSGGGETQYF
TRBJ2-1 TRBV7-2 - - 15 TGTGCCAGCAGCCCCCGTCCCGCGGACTACAATGAGCAGTTCTTC CASSPRPADYNEQFF
TRBJ2-7 TRBV4-3 - few 14 TGCGCCAGCAGCCAAGACCACAGTTTCTACGAGCAGTACTTC CASSQDHSFYEQYF
TRBJ1-2 TRBV5-1 TRBD1 - 14 TGCGCCAGCAGCTTGGGAGGGACAGCCTATGGCTACACCTTC CASSLGGTAYGYTF
TRBJ1-4 TRBV10-3 - - 14 TGTGCCATCCGATCCCAGGGTTCTAATGAAAAACTGTTTTTT CAIRSQGSNEKLFF
TRBJ2-7 TRBV7-9 - once 15 TGTGCCAGCATCCCGACGAGGAGGAGCTCCTACGAGCAGTACTTC CASIPTRRSSYEQYF
TRBJ1-2 TRBV9 - few 16 TGTGCCAGCAGCGTAGGAGTTGGACAGATGCTCTATGGCTACACCTTC CASSVGVGQMLYGYTF
TRBJ1-4 TRBV5-4 - - 14 TGTGCCAGCAGCAGGGAGGGACACCCTGAAAAACTGTTTTTT CASSREGHPEKLFF
TRBJ1-1 TRBV6-2/TRBV6-3 - - 17 TGTGCCAGCAGTTACAATATGATCGGGTTACGGGACACTGAAGCTTTCTTT CASSYNMIGLRDTEAFF
TRBJ1-2 TRBV4-3 - - 17 TGCGCCAGCAGCCATTCAGGGGCTGTTCTGGGAAACTATGGCTACACCTTC CASSHSGAVLGNYGYTF
TRBJ1-4 TRBV6-6 - - 13 TGTGCCAGCAGTTACAACATTTTTGAAAAACTGTTTTTT CASSYNIFEKLFF
TRBJ1-3 TRBV28 - - 15 TGTGCCAGCAGTTCCTTCTACAGGGCTGGAAACACCATATATTTT CASSSFYRAGNTIYF
TRBJ2-1 TRBV15 TRBD1 - 15 TGTGCCACCAGCAGAGCCTGGACAGGGGCCAATGAGCAGTTCTTC CATSRAWTGANEQFF
TRBJ1-1 TRBV11-2 TRBD1 - 13 TGTGCCAGCAGCTTTGACAGGGGGACTGAAGCTTTCTTT CASSFDRGTEAFF
TRBJ1-1 TRBV6-5 TRBD1 - 14 TGTGCCAGCAGCCAAACAACAGGGGGCACTGAAGCTTTCTTT CASSQTTGGTEAFF
TRBJ2-7 TRBV2 - - 11 TGTGCCAGCAGTGGCCTGAGGGAGCAGTACTTC CASSGLREQYF
TRBJ1-1 TRBV10-1 - - 15 - CASSTSDRGGTEAFF
TRBJ1-6 TRBV5-6 - - 14 TGTGCCAGCAGCTTGACAGGGTCGAATTCACCCCTCCACTTT CASSLTGSNSPLHF
TRBJ1-2 TRBV7-2 TRBD1 few 15 TGTGCCAGCAGCTTAGCCCCCAACAGGGGGCTAGGCTACACCTTC CASSLAPNRGLGYTF
TRBJ1-2 TRBV27 - few 14 TGTGCCAGCAGAGAGACAGGTGCAAACTATGGCTACACCTTC CASRETGANYGYTF
TRBJ2-2 TRBV19 - - 14 TGTGCCAGTAAAGTGGCAGGGGACACCGGGGAGCTGTTTTTT CASKVAGDTGELFF
TRBJ1-2 TRBV3-1/TRBV3-2 - - 15 TGTGCCAGCAGCCAAGATTCGGGAGGGAACTATGGCTACACCTTC CASSQDSGGNYGYTF
TRBJ2-7 TRBV29-1 - - 12 TGCAGCGTTGAGTCCGGGGACTACGAGCAGTACTTC CSVESGDYEQYF
TRBJ1-4 TRBV5-1 TRBD1 - 14 TGCGCCAGCAGCTTGGGACAGGGGGACGAAAAACTGTTTTTT CASSLGQGDEKLFF
TRBJ2-5 TRBV5-4 TRBD2 - 14 TGTGCCAGCAGCGTAGCGGGGGGCGGGGAGACCCAGTACTTC CASSVAGGGETQYF
TRBJ1-2 TRBV4-1 - - 14 TGCGCCAGCAGCCAACAACAGGCTGCCCGGGGCTACACCTTC CASSQQQAARGYTF
TRBJ1-6 TRBV3-1/TRBV3-2 - - 15 TGTGCCAGCACCCGGGGGAGGGGTCCTTATTCACCCCTCCACTTT CASTRGRGPYSPLHF
TRBJ2-6 TRBV6-6 - - 14 TGTGCCAGCACCGGGTACTCTGGGGCCAACGTCCTGACTTTC CASTGYSGANVLTF
TRBJ2-6 TRBV2 - few 15 TGTGCCAGCAGTGTGCAGGCGCCTGGGGCCAACGTCCTGACTTTC CASSVQAPGANVLTF
TRBJ1-4 TRBV3-1/TRBV3-2 - - 14 TGTGCCAGCAGTCGACAGAGGACTAATGAAAAACTGTTTTTT CASSRQRTNEKLFF
TRBJ2-7 TRBV5-1 TRBD2 - 14 TGCGCCAGCAGCTTGGGCGGGGGGCCCTACGAGCAGTACTTC CASSLGGGPYEQYF